Given below is one TCR beta chain in context. The antigen is unknown. The sample belongs to a study of T-cell reconstitution after alpha-beta-depleted transplantation in children. Study outcomes and limitations: Fresh T-cell production supplied most of the T-cell counts and diversity seen one year after transplant. Where some patients showed high TCRbeta diversity at day 60, it came from recipient T cells and thymic progenitors that had survived. Expanded graft clones numbering several hundred reportedly gave rise to alpha-beta T cells about two months after transplant.

Unique molecular identifiers were built into the TCRbeta library. TCRdb processed the PCR reads anew with MiXCR; each CDR3 protein has one entry. The sample records approximately 1,000,000 distinct CDR3 sequences, around 30% being singletons. Trimming removed 2 bases at V and 0 bases at J, with 16 bases between. The length of the CDR3 is 18 residues. Germline lookup yields CDR1 MNHEY and CDR2 SMNVEV (reference sequence). This sequence was found in a boy less than two years old who had a stem cell transplant for SCID, so the T cells may come from the graft donor. The J gene is TRBJ2-2, the V gene TRBV27, with a possible D match to TRBD1 (6 bases). The starting material was PBMCs, mostly from graft donor cells, obtained 360 days after TCRalphabeta/CD19-depleted stem cell transplant. The DNA of the CDR3 is TGTGCCAGCAGTTTAACCGCCGCACAGGGTTCGAACACCGGGGAGCTGTTTTTT. Its translation is CASSLTAAQGSNTGELFF.